These 14 T cell receptor beta chains came from one sample sequenced in a study of cytomegalovirus exposure and HLA in healthy donors. PCR primers comprised 60 Vbeta and 13 Jbeta primers. Some clones are missing from TCRdb's copy, which holds only in-frame ones; the method was immunoSEQ multiplex PCR. The sample data list 180,000 or so clones. The material sequenced was PBMCs. The origin of the receptors is a boy under 18 in good health and CMV-seronegative.

The rearrangement joins TRBV15 to TRBJ1-1; TRBD1 might be the D (5 bases). The V end lost 3 bases, the J end lost 7 bases, and 9 bases lay between the germline ends. Germline V gene data show CDR1 as LNHNV and CDR2 as YYDKDF (reference sequence). This CDR3 spans 12 amino acids. The CDR3 sequence: CATSRRGFEAFF. In DNA form, the CDR3 reads TGTGCCACCAGCAGGCGGGGCTTTGAAGCTTTCTTT.

The chain links TRBV10-1 to TRBJ1-5, with D perhaps matching TRBD1 (6 bases). The CDR3 is 15 residues long. The ends were cut back, 6 bases at V and 7 bases at J, with 19 bases in the middle. Looked up from germline, CDR1 is WNHNN and CDR2 is SYGVQD (reference sequence). CDR3 nucleotide sequence: TGCGCCAGCAGAGCGTTCGACCCAGGGGCGCAGCCCCAGCATTTT. Residues: CASRAFDPGAQPQHF.

The chain employs TRBV13 and TRBJ2-5, with a weak D call TRBD1 (6 bases). V dropped 3 bases and J dropped 3 bases, with 8 bases sitting between them. The CDR3 covers 13 residues. Germline V gene sequence: CDR1 PRHDT, CDR2 FYEKMQ (reference sequence). CDR3 residues: CASSFGQKETQYF. CDR3 in DNA: TGTGCCAGCAGCTTTGGACAGAAAGAGACCCAGTACTTC.

This chain connects TRBV19 to TRBJ2-1, with 13 bases that match TRBD2. Germline V CDR1 and CDR2: LNHDA, SQIVND (reference sequence). J was trimmed by 0 bases and V by 7 bases; bases with no gene match: 9. CDR3 length: 18 residues. CDR3 coding DNA: TGTGCCAGTACCCCCGGGACTAGCGGGACAAGCTCCTACAATGAGCAGTTCTTC. It encodes CASTPGTSGTSSYNEQFF.

The chain recombines TRBV6-1 with TRBJ1-5; TRBD1 matches 7 bases. Trimming at V came to 8 bases and at J to 3 bases, leaving 7 bases not matched to a gene. The CDR3 runs to 14 residues. Germline V gives CDR1 MNHNS, CDR2 SASEGT. The CDR3 bases are TGTGCCAGCCGGGACAGCTCCATCAATCAGCCCCAGCATTTT. Residues: CASRDSSINQPQHF.

The rearrangement links TRBV7-2 to TRBJ1-5; TRBD1 agrees at 7 bases. Germline CDR1 is SGHTA and CDR2 is FQGNSA. The length of the CDR3 is 15 residues. V lost 1 base to trimming and J lost 7 bases; unmatched junction nucleotides: 7. The CDR3 nucleotides read TGTGCCAGCAGCTTAGTCGGAGGGGGCGGACAGCCCCAGCATTTT. As protein: CASSLVGGGGQPQHF.

The chain uses TRBV28 and TRBJ1-4; D ambiguous. Germline values: CDR1 MDHEN, CDR2 SYDVKM. The CDR3 is made up of 13 amino acids. Trimming stripped 8 bases from V and 4 bases from J, with 11 bases between. Written as DNA, the CDR3 is TGTGCCAGCTCTGAGGCGTTTAATGAAAAACTGTTTTTT. Translating it yields CASSEAFNEKLFF.

The rearrangement joins TRBV4-1 to TRBJ1-1; D unclear. This CDR3 has 13 amino acids. Germline loops: CDR1 MGHRA, CDR2 YSYEKL. V was shortened by 1 base and J by 1 base, with 4 bases between the two germline ends. In DNA, the CDR3 is TGCGCCAGCAGCCAAGCAGGGAACACTGAAGCTTTCTTT. It translates to CASSQAGNTEAFF.

The V and J genes are TRBV6-5 and TRBJ1-2; 8 nucleotides match TRBD1. Germline V gene lookup returns CDR1 MNHEY and CDR2 SVGAGI. Trimming at V came to 2 bases and at J to 6 bases, leaving 2 bases not matched to a gene. The CDR3 runs 13 residues. The CDR3 nucleotides read TGTGCCAGCAGTTACGGGACAGGTCATGGCTACACCTTC. It yields the protein CASSYGTGHGYTF.

The chain has TRBV11-2 and TRBJ2-7, with D unclear. This CDR3 has 12 amino acids. Trimming took off 5 bases at V and 4 bases at J, with 9 bases between the two ends. Germline loops: CDR1 SGHAT, CDR2 FQNNGV. The CDR3 coding sequence is TGTGCCAGCAGCCCGGTCCTTTACGAGCAGTACTTC. Translation: CASSPVLYEQYF.

The gene calls are TRBV10-2 and TRBJ2-7; D is unresolved. The germline gives CDR1 WSHSY, CDR2 SAAADI. This CDR3 is 12 amino acids long. Trimming shortened V by 3 bases and J by 5 bases, and 8 bases separated the two germline ends. Here the CDR3 reads CASSEGENEQYF. The CDR3 region has the DNA TGCGCCAGCAGTGAAGGAGAGAACGAGCAGTACTTC.

This chain connects TRBV2 to TRBJ2-3; 12 positions agree with TRBD2. The CDR3 runs to 15 residues. V gave up 7 bases and J gave up 2 bases; unmatched junction bases: 4. Germline loops: CDR1 SNHLY, CDR2 FYNNEI. In DNA form, the CDR3 reads TGTGCCAGCACCAGGACTAGCGGGGACACAGATACGCAGTATTTT. Translating it yields CASTRTSGDTDTQYF.

The V call is TRBV28, the J call TRBJ2-7; 10 bases line up with TRBD2. Germline CDR1 MDHEN, CDR2 SYDVKM. This CDR3 is built from 16 residues. The ends lost 1 base at V and 0 bases at J; junction bases unmatched: 3. The CDR3 coding sequence is TGTGCCAGCAGTTTATCTCTAGCGGGGGTCTCCTACGAGCAGTACTTC. Encoded protein: CASSLSLAGVSYEQYF.

This rearrangement joins TRBV13 to TRBJ2-3, with D maybe TRBD2 (7 bases). This CDR3 is built from 14 residues. The germline V gene encodes CDR1 PRHDT and CDR2 FYEKMQ (reference sequence). V dropped 3 bases and J dropped 3 bases, with 10 bases sitting between them. The CDR3 region has the DNA TGTGCCAGCAGCTTGCGGGGGCCTACAGATACGCAGTATTTT. Encoded protein: CASSLRGPTDTQYF.